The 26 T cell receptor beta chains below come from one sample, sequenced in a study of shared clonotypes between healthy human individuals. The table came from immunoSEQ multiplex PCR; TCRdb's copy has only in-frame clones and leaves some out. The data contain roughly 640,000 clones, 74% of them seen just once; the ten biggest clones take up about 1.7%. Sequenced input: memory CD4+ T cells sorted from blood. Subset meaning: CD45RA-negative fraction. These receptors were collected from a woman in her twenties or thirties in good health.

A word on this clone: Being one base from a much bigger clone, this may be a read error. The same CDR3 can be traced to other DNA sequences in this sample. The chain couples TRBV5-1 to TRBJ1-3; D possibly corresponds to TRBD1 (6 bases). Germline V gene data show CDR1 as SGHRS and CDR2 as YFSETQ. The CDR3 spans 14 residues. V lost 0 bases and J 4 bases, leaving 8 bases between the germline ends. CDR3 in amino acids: CASSLGTEGNTIYF. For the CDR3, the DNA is TGCGCCAGCAGCTTGGGGACAGAGGGAAACACCATATATTTT.

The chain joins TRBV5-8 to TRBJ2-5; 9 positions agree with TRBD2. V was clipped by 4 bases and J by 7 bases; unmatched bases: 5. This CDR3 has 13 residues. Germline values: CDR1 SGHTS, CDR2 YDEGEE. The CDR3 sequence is CASSAGLAPTQYF. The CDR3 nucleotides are TGTGCCAGCAGCGCGGGACTAGCCCCGACCCAGTACTTC.

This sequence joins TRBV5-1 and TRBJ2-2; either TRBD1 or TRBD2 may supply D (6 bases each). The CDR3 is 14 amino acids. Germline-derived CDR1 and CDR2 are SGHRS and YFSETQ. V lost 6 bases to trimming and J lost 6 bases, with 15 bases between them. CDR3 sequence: CASTPDGGSGELFF. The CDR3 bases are TGCGCCAGCACCCCGGACGGGGGCTCCGGGGAGCTGTTTTTT.

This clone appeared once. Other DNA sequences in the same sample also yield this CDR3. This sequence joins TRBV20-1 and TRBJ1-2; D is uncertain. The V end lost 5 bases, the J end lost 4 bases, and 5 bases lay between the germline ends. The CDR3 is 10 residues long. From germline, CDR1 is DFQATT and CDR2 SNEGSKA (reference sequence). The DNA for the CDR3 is TGCAGTGCTCGGACCTATGGCTACACCTTC. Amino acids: CSARTYGYTF.

CDR3 DNA sequence: TGCGCCAGCAGACCAGTCCCGGGACAGGGGTTGGGTGGCTACACCTTC. It translates to CASRPVPGQGLGGYTF. The chain employs TRBV5-1 and TRBJ1-2, with 10 bases aligning to TRBD1. Per the germline V gene, CDR1 is SGHRS and CDR2 is YFSETQ. Germline trimming cut 5 bases from V and 7 bases from J; bases unmatched to any gene: 14. This CDR3 spans 16 amino acids.

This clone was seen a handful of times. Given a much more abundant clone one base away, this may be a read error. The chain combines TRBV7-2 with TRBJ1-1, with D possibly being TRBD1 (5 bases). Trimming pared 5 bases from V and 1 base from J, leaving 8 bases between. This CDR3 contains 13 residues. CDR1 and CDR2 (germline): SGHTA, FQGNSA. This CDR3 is CASSPQGNTEAFF. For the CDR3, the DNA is TGTGCCAGCAGCCCCCAGGGGAACACTGAAGCTTTCTTT.

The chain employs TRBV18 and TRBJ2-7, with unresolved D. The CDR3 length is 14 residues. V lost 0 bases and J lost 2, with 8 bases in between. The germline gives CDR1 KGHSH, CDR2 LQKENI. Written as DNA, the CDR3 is TGTGCCAGCTCACCACCATCCGCCGCCTACGAGCAGTACTTC. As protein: CASSPPSAAYEQYF.

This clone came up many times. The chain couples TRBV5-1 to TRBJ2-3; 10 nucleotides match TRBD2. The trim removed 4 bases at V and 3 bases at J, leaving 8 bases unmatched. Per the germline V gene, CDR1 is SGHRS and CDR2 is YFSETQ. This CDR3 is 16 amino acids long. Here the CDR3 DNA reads TGCGCCAGCAGCAGGGAAGCGGGAGGGCCGACAGATACGCAGTATTTT. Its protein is CASSREAGGPTDTQYF.

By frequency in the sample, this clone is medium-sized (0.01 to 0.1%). The CDR3 sequence is CAISPSGTSGEDTQYF. CDR3 in DNA: TGTGCCATCAGTCCCTCGGGGACTAGCGGGGAGGATACGCAGTATTTT. The chain joins TRBV10-3 to TRBJ2-3; the match to TRBD2 covers 13 bases. The V gene's germline CDR1 is ENHRY and CDR2 SYGVKD. The V and J ends lost 5 bases and 6 bases, in that order; junction bases with no gene match: 8. There are 16 residues in the CDR3.

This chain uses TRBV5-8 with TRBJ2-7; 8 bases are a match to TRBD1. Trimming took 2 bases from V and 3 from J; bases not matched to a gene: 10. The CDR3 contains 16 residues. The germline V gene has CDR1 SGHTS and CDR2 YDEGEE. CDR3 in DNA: TGTGCCAGCAGCTTCCCACCGCGACAGGGGAACTACGAGCAGTACTTC. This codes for CASSFPPRQGNYEQYF.

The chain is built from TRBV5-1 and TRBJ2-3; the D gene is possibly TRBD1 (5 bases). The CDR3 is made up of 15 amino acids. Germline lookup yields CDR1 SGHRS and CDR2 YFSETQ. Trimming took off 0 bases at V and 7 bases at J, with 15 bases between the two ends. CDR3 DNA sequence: TGCGCCAGCAGCTTGGGCAGGGCCTCCCTTAATACGCAGTATTTT. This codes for CASSLGRASLNTQYF.

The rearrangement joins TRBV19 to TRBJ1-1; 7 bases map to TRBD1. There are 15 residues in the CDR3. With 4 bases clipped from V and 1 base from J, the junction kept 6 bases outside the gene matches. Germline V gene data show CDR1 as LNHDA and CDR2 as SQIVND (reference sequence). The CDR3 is CASSKGGQENTEAFF. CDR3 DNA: TGTGCCAGTAGTAAAGGGGGCCAGGAGAACACTGAAGCTTTCTTT. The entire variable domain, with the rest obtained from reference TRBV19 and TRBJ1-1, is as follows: DGGITQSPKYLFRKEGQNVTLSCEQNLNHDAMYWYRQDPGQGLRLIYYSQIVNDFQKGDIAEGYSVSREKKESFPLTVTSAQKNPTAFYLCASSKGGQENTEAFFGQGTRLTVV.

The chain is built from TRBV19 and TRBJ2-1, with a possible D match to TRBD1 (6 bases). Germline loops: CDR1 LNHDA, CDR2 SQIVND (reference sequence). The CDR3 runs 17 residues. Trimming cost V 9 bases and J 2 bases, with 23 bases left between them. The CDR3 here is CASTDLSPSGAYNEQFF. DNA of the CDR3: TGTGCCAGCACCGACTTGTCCCCCTCAGGGGCCTACAATGAGCAGTTCTTC.

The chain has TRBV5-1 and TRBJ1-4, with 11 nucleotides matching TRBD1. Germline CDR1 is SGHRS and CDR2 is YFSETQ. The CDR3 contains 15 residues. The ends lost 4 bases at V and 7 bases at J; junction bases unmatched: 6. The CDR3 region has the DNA TGCGCCAGCAGCCTTTCCGGGACAGGGGGTGAAAAACTGTTTTTT. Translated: CASSLSGTGGEKLFF.

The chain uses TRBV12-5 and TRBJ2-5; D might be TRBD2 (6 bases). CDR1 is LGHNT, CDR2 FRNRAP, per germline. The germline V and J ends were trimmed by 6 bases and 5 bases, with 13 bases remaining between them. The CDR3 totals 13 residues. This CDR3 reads CASGGPGVETQYF. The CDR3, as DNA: TGTGCTAGTGGGGGGCCGGGAGTTGAGACCCAGTACTTC.

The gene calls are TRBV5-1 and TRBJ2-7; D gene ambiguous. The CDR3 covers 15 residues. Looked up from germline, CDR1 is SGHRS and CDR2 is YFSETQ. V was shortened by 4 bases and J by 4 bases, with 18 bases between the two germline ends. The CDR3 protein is CASSIAPQPFYEQYF. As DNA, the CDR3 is TGCGCCAGCAGCATCGCACCACAACCCTTTTACGAGCAGTACTTC.

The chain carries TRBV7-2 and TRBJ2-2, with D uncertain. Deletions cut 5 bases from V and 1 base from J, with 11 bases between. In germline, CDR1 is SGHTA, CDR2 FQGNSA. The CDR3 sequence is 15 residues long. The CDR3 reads CASSEQAENTGELFF. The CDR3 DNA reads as TGTGCCAGCAGCGAGCAGGCCGAGAACACCGGGGAGCTGTTTTTT.

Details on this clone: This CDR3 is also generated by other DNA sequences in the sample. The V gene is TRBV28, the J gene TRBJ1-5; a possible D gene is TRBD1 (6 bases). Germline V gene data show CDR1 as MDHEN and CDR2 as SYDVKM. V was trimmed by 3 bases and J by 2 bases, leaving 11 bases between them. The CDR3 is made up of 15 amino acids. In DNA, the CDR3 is TGTGCCAGCAGTTTTTCGGGGGGCCGCAATCAGCCCCAGCATTTT. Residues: CASSFSGGRNQPQHF.

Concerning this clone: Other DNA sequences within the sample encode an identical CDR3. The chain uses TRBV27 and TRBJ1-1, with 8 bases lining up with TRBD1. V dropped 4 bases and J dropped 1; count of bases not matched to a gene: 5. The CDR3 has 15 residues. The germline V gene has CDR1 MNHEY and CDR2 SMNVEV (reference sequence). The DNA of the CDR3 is TGTGCCAGCAGTTCCGGACAGGGATGGAACACTGAAGCTTTCTTT. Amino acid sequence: CASSSGQGWNTEAFF.

The DNA of the CDR3 is TGTGCCAGCAGCTTGGATTCAGGGACTAGCAGCTACGAGCAGTACTTC. It specifies CASSLDSGTSSYEQYF. The chain has TRBV5-5 and TRBJ2-7; 9 bases match TRBD2. This CDR3 is built from 16 residues. Germline V lookup: CDR1 SGHKS, CDR2 YYEKEE (reference sequence). Losses at the gene ends were 0 bases for V and 3 bases for J; bases not matched to a gene: 7.

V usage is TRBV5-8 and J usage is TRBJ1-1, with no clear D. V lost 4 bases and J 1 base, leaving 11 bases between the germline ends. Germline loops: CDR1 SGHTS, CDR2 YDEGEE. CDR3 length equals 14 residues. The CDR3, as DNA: TGTGCCAGCAGCCCGAGGGCGGGGAACACTGAAGCTTTCTTT. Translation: CASSPRAGNTEAFF.

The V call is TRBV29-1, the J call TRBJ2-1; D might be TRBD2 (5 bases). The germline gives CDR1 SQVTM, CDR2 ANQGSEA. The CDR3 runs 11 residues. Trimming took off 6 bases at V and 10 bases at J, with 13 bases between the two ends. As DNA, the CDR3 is TGCAGCGTAACTAGGGAGTGGGAGCAGTTCTTC. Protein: CSVTREWEQFF.

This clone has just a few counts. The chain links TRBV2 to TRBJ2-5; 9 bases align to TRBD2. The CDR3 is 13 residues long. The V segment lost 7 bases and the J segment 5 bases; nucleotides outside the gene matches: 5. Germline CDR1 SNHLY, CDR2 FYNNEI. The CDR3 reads CASNLSGRETQYF. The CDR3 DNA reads TGTGCCAGCAACCTAAGCGGGAGGGAGACCCAGTACTTC.

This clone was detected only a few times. The CDR3 DNA reads as TGTGCCAGCAGCCCTGCTGGGTCCTACTATGGCTACACCTTC. Protein product: CASSPAGSYYGYTF. This rearrangement joins TRBV27 to TRBJ1-2; D unresolved. The CDR3 contains 14 residues. Trimming shortened V by 6 bases and J by 3 bases, and 14 bases separated the two germline ends. CDR1 and CDR2 (germline): MNHEY, SMNVEV (reference sequence).

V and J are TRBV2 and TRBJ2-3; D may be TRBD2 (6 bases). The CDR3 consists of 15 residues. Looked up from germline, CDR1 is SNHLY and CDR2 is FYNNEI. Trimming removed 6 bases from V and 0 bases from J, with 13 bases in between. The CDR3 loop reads CASSDRAGSTDTQYF. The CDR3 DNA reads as TGTGCCAGCAGCGACCGAGCGGGCAGCACAGATACGCAGTATTTT.

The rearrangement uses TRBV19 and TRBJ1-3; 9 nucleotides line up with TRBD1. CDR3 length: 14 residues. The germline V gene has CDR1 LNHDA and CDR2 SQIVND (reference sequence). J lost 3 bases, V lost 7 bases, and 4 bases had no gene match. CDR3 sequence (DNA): TGTGCCAGTAACCCGGACAGGGGTGGAAACACCATATATTTT. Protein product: CASNPDRGGNTIYF.